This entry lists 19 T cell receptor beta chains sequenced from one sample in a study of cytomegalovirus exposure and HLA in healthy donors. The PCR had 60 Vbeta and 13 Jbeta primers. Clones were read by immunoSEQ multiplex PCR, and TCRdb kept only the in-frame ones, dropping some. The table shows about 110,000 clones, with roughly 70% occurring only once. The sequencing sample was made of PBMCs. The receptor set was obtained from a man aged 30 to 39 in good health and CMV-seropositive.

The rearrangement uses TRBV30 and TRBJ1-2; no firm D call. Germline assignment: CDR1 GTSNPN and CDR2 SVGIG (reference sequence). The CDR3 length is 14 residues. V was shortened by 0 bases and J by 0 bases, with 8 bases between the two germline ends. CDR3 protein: CAWSVALTNYGYTF. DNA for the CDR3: TGTGCCTGGAGTGTAGCCCTCACTAACTATGGCTACACCTTC.

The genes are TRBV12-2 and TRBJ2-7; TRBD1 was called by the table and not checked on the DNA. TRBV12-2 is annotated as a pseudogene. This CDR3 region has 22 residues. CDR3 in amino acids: CASRLAATPPGQAQGGNYEQYV. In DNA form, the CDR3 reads TGTGCAAGTCGCTTAGCGGCCACTCCACCGGGACAGGCTCAAGGAGGGAACTACGAGCAGTACGTC.

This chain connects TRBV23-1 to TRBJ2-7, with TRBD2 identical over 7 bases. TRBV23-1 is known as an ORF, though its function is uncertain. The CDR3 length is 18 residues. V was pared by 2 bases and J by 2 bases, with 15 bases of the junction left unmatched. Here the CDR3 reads CASSQKNGGEGRAYEQYV. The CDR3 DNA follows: TGCGCCAGCAGTCAAAAAAATGGGGGGGAGGGGAGGGCCTACGAGCAGTACGTC.

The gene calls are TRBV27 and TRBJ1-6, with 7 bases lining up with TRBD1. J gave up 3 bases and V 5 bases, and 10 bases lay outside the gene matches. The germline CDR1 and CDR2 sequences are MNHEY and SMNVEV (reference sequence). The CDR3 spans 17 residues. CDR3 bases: TGTGCCAGCAGTGCCCGACAGGGTCTAAACTATAATTCACCCCTCCACTTT. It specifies CASSARQGLNYNSPLHF.

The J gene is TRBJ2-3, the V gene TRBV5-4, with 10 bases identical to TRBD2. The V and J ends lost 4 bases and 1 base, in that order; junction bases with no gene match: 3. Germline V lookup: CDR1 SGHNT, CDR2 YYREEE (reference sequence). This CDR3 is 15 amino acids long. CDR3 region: CASSGGLAGTDTQYF. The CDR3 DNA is TGTGCCAGCAGCGGCGGACTAGCGGGCACAGATACGCAGTATTTT.

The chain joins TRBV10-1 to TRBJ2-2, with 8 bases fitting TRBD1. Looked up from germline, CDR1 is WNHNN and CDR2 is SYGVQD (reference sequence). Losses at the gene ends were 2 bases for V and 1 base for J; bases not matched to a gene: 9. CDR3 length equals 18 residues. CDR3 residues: CASSEAQGAPMNTGELFF. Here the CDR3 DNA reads TGCGCCAGCAGTGAGGCCCAGGGGGCCCCTATGAACACCGGGGAGCTGTTTTTT.

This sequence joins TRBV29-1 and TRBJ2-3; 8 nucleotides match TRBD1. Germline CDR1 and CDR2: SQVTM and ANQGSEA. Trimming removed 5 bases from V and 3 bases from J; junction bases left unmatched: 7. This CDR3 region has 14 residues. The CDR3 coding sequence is TGCAGCGTTCCCGGACAGGGTGTAACAGATACGCAGTATTTT. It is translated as CSVPGQGVTDTQYF.

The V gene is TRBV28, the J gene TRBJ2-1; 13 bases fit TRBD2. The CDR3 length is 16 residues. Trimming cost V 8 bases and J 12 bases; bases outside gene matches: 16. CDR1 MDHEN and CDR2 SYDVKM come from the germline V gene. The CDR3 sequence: CASDRSGLAGDWGQFF. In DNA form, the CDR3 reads TGTGCCAGCGACCGATCAGGACTAGCGGGGGACTGGGGGCAGTTCTTC.

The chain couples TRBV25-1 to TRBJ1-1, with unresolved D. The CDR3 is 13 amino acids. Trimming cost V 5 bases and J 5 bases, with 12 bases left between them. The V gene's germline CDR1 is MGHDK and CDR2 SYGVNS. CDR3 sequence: CASSRRGWTEAFF. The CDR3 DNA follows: TGTGCCAGCAGTCGGCGGGGTTGGACTGAAGCTTTCTTT.

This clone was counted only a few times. DNA of the CDR3: TGTGCCAGTAGTAATGGGGTAAACAGGGTCCCTCAGCATTTT. Encoded protein: CASSNGVNRVPQHF. The rearrangement uses TRBV19 and TRBJ1-5; a weak D match, TRBD1 (6 bases). The CDR3 is 14 residues long. The germline V gene has CDR1 LNHDA and CDR2 SQIVND (reference sequence). Trimming left V 4 bases short and J 13 bases short, with 20 bases between.

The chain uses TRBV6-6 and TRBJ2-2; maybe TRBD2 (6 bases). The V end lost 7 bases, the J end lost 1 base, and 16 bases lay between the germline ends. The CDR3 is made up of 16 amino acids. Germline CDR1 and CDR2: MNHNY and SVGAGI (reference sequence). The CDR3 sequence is CASITGERWNTGELFF. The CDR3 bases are TGTGCCAGCATCACGGGAGAACGGTGGAACACCGGGGAGCTGTTTTTT.

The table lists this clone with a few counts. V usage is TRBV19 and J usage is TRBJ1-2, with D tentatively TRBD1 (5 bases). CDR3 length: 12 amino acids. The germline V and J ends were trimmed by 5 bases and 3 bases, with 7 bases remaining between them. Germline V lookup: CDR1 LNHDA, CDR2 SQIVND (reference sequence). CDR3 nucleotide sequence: TGTGCCAGTAGTCAGGGATACTATGGCTACACCTTC. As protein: CASSQGYYGYTF.

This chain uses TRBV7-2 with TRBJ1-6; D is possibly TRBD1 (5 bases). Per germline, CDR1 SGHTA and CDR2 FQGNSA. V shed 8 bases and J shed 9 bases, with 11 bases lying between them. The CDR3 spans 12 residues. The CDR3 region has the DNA TGTGCCAGCCATTCCGGGGGTTCACCCCTCCACTTT. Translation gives CASHSGGSPLHF.

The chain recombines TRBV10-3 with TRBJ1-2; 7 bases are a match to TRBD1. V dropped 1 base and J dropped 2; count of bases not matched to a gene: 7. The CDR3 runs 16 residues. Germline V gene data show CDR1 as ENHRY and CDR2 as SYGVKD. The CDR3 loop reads CAISEFGTEGNYGYTF. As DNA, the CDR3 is TGTGCCATCAGTGAGTTCGGGACAGAGGGAAACTATGGCTACACCTTC.

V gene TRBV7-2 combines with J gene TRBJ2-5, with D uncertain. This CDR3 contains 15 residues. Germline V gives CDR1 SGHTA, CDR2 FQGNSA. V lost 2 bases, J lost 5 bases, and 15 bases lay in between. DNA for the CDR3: TGTGCCAGCAGCTTATCTGGATCAGTCGGGGAGACCCAGTACTTC. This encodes CASSLSGSVGETQYF. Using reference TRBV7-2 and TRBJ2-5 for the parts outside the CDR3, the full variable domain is GAGVSQSPSNKVTEKGKDVELRCDPISGHTALYWYRQSLGQGLEFLIYFQGNSAPDKSGLPSDRFSAERTGGSVSTLTIQRTQQEDSAVYLCASSLSGSVGETQYFGPGTRLLVL.

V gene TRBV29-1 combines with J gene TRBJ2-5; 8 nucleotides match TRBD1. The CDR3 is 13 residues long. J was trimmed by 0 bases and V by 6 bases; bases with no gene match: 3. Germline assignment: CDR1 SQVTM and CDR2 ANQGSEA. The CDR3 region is CSVRTGNQETQYF. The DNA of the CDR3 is TGCAGCGTCCGGACAGGGAACCAAGAGACCCAGTACTTC.

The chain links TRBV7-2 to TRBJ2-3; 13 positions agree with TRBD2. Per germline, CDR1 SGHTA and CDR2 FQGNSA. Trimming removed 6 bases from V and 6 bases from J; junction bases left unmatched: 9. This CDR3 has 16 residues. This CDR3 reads CASRATSGRALDTQYF. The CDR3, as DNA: TGTGCCAGCAGGGCTACTAGCGGGAGGGCCTTGGATACGCAGTATTTT.

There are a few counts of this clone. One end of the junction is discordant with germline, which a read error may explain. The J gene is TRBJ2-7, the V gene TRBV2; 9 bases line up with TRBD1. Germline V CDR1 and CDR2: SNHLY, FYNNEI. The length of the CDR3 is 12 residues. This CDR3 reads CASSRSDRGGDF. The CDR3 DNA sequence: TGTGCCAGCAGTCGATCGGACAGGGGTGGAGACTTC.

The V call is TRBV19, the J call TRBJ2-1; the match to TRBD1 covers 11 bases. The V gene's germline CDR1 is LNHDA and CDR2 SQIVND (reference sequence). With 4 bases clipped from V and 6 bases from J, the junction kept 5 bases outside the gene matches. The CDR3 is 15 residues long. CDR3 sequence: CASSRDRGLINEQFF. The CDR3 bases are TGTGCCAGTAGTAGGGACAGGGGGTTGATCAATGAGCAGTTCTTC.